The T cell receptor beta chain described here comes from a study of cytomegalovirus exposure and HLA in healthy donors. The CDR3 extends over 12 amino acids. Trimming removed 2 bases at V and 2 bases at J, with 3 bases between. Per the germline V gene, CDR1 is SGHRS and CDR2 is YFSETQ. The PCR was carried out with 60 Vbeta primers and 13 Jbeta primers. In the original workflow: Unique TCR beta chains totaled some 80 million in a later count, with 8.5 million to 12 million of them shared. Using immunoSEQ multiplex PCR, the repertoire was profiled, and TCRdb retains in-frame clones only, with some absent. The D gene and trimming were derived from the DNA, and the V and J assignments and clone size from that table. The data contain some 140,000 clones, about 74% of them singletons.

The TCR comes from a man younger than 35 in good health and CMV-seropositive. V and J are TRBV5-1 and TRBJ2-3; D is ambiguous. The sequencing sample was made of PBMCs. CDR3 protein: CASSLYTDTQYF. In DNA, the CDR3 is TGCGCCAGCAGCTTATACACAGATACGCAGTATTTT.